The 17 T cell receptor beta chains given below trace back to one sample, sequenced in a study of cytomegalovirus exposure and HLA in healthy donors. Researchers ran the PCR with 60 Vbeta and 13 Jbeta primers. The table came from immunoSEQ multiplex PCR; TCRdb's copy has only in-frame clones and leaves some out. Of 160,000 or so clones in the sample, approximately 72% are singletons; the top ten hold approximately 2.3%. The sequenced material came from PBMCs. The receptor source for this set is a female donor in good health and CMV-seronegative.

This chain joins TRBV4-1 and TRBJ2-3; TRBD2 aligns across 7 bases. Germline-derived CDR1 and CDR2 are MGHRA and YSYEKL. J lost 4 bases, V lost 3 bases, and 13 bases had no gene match. The CDR3 spans 17 residues. The CDR3 DNA reads TGCGCCAGCAGCCAGGGGGTACTAGCGCCCTCCGCAGATACGCAGTATTTT. Residues: CASSQGVLAPSADTQYF.

The chain links TRBV10-2 to TRBJ2-7, with 8 positions matching TRBD1. V lost 1 base to trimming and J lost 2 bases; unmatched junction nucleotides: 7. The CDR3 is 16 amino acids. Germline CDR1 WSHSY, CDR2 SAAADI. CDR3 DNA: TGCGCCAGCAGTGAGTACGGACAGGGCCACCCCTACGAGCAGTACTTC. This translates into CASSEYGQGHPYEQYF.

The chain is built from TRBV29-1 and TRBJ2-3; 9 nucleotides agree with TRBD1. Germline-derived CDR1 and CDR2 are SQVTM and ANQGSEA. The CDR3 length is 13 residues. V dropped 6 bases and J dropped 6; count of bases not matched to a gene: 7. The CDR3 reads CSVGTGMGDTQYF. CDR3 bases: TGCAGCGTCGGGACAGGGATGGGGGATACGCAGTATTTT.

A word on this clone: An end of the junction differs from the germline gene, which may be a read error. This chain joins TRBV7-2 and TRBJ2-2; possibly TRBD2 for D (6 bases). This CDR3 spans 13 amino acids. Germline assignment: CDR1 SGHTA and CDR2 FQGNSA. The CDR3 DNA follows: TGTGCCAGCAGCTTAGATATGCGGGGATCCCTCTTTTTC. Its translation is CASSLDMRGSLFF.

CDR3: CASSQAPGAYGYTF. DNA of the CDR3: TGTGCCAGCAGCCAAGCCCCAGGGGCCTATGGCTACACCTTC. The chain employs TRBV4-2 and TRBJ1-2; TRBD1 might be the D (6 bases). Germline V CDR1 and CDR2: LGHNA, YNFKEQ. There are 14 residues in the CDR3. V lost 1 base, J lost 4 bases, and 10 bases lay in between.

The chain employs TRBV2 and TRBJ1-4; 9 bases are a match to TRBD1. Trimming at V came to 11 bases and at J to 6 bases, leaving 7 bases not matched to a gene. CDR1 is SNHLY, CDR2 FYNNEI, per germline. The CDR3 contains 13 residues. Here the CDR3 DNA reads TGTGCCGGATGCCGGGACAGGGATGAAAAACTGTTTTTT. Its translation: CAGCRDRDEKLFF. Using reference TRBV2 and TRBJ1-4 for the parts outside the CDR3, the full variable domain is EPEVTQTPSHQVTQMGQEVILRCVPISNHLYFYWYRQILGQKVEFLVSFYNNEISEKSEIFDDQFSVERPDGSNFTLKIRSTKLEDSAMYFCAGCRDRDEKLFFGSGTQLSVL.

The chain joins TRBV6-5 to TRBJ2-7; 9 bases are shared with TRBD2. With 10 bases clipped from V and 2 bases from J, the junction kept 9 bases outside the gene matches. The CDR3 covers 14 residues. CDR1 and CDR2 from the germline V gene are MNHEY and SVGAGI. Here the CDR3 reads CAIRTSAPPYEQYF. CDR3 nucleotide sequence: TGTGCCATCAGGACTAGCGCACCTCCCTACGAGCAGTACTTC.

Only one count was recorded for this clone. The genes are TRBV9 and TRBJ1-1, with 10 bases fitting TRBD1. This CDR3 comprises 16 residues. Germline V gene data show CDR1 as SGDLS and CDR2 as YYNGEE. V lost 3 bases to trimming and J lost 5 bases; unmatched junction nucleotides: 10. The CDR3 nucleotides read TGTGCCAGCAGCGACCCCGGGACAGGGGTTCAGACTGAAGCTTTCTTT. Encoded protein: CASSDPGTGVQTEAFF.

The V and J genes are TRBV7-2 and TRBJ1-1; 7 bases agree with TRBD1. Germline assignment: CDR1 SGHTA and CDR2 FQGNSA. The CDR3 spans 15 residues. The junction had 3 bases not matched to a gene; V was cut back by 1 base and J by 1 base. CDR3 coding DNA: TGTGCCAGCAGCTTAGTCGGGACAGCGAACACTGAAGCTTTCTTT. Translation: CASSLVGTANTEAFF.

The chain uses TRBV6-5 and TRBJ2-1, with TRBD2 matching over 7 bases. The CDR3 consists of 16 residues. Germline V lookup: CDR1 MNHEY, CDR2 SVGAGI. Trimming removed 0 bases from V and 6 bases from J; junction bases left unmatched: 8. The chain's CDR3 is CASSYSSGTILNEQFF. Written as DNA, the CDR3 is TGTGCCAGCAGTTACTCGTCCGGGACTATCCTCAATGAGCAGTTCTTC.

V and J are TRBV6-4 and TRBJ1-5, with D maybe TRBD1 (6 bases). CDR3 size: 15 residues. CDR1 is MRHNA and CDR2 is SNTAGT in the germline V gene. Trimming took 3 bases from V and 5 from J, leaving 14 bases between them. CDR3: CASSETGGGHQPQHF. CDR3 DNA: TGTGCCAGCAGTGAGACGGGAGGGGGGCATCAGCCCCAGCATTTT.

The table lists this clone with a count of one. V is TRBV7-3 and J is TRBJ2-3, with D unresolved. This CDR3 comprises 15 residues. Germline values: CDR1 SGHTA, CDR2 FQGTGA. V lost 3 bases and J lost 0, with 10 bases in between. In nucleotides, the CDR3 is TGTGCCAGCAGCTTGACCTTACAGAGCACAGATACGCAGTATTTT. Protein: CASSLTLQSTDTQYF.

This chain connects TRBV30 to TRBJ2-1, with 10 bases lining up with TRBD2. Trimming at V came to 2 bases and at J to 14 bases, leaving 6 bases not matched to a gene. CDR1 is GTSNPN, CDR2 SVGIG, per germline (reference sequence). The CDR3 covers 12 residues. The CDR3: CAWSQASGREFF. The CDR3 nucleotides read TGTGCCTGGAGTCAGGCTAGCGGGAGAGAGTTCTTC.

This clone was observed a single time. The chain couples TRBV7-8 to TRBJ2-3; 11 nucleotides match TRBD2. The CDR3 is 16 residues long. Germline V CDR1 and CDR2: SGHVS, FQNEAQ. V shed 1 base, J shed 5 bases, and the junction held 5 bases outside the gene matches. CDR3 coding DNA: TGTGCCAGCAGCTTAGGGACTAGCGGGCGAGGAGATACGCAGTATTTT. Its protein product is CASSLGTSGRGDTQYF.

The V call is TRBV6-6, the J call TRBJ2-5; 9 nucleotides match TRBD2. The DNA end lines up better with TRBJ2-7; the J call may be wrong. The germline V gene encodes CDR1 MNHNY and CDR2 SVGAGI (reference sequence). CDR3 length: 15 residues. The CDR3 spells CASSDRLAESYEQYF. The CDR3 nucleotides are TGTGCCAGCAGTGACCGACTAGCGGAGAGCTACGAGCAGTACTTC.

This clone has only one observation. The chain employs TRBV7-8 and TRBJ1-5; 8 nucleotides line up with TRBD1. CDR1 and CDR2 from the germline V gene are SGHVS and FQNEAQ. This CDR3 spans 14 amino acids. The ends lost 3 bases at V and 6 bases at J; junction bases unmatched: 4. In DNA form, the CDR3 reads TGTGCCAGCAGCTTGGGCAGGGGGCGTCAGCCCCAGCATTTT. It specifies CASSLGRGRQPQHF.

About this clone itself: Germline is not matched at one junction end, which may reflect a read error. The DNA for the CDR3 is TGTGCCACCAGCGGAGAGAGTGGCAAAAACATTCAGTACTTC. Translated: CATSGESGKNIQYF. The J gene is TRBJ2-4, the V gene TRBV15, with D uncertain. The CDR3 runs 14 residues. From germline, CDR1 is LNHNV and CDR2 YYDKDF (reference sequence).